This is a list of T cell receptor beta chains from one sample in a study of blood T cell repertoires in COVID-19. Measured with immunoSEQ multiplex PCR; TCRdb has only the in-frame clones, and not every one. The sample records a few hundred thousand clones, roughly 85% being singletons. Sequenced input: PBMCs or T cells enriched from blood (not recorded which). These receptors were obtained from a man aged 35 to 55 who had recovered from COVID-19. The CDR3 runs from the conserved cysteine through the conserved F or W. A D gene is named only where the DNA matches it firmly. The size field is filled for only some rows; it gives once, few, many or a size class.

TRBJ2-7,TRBD2,.,TRBV5-6,CASSSGLAVYEQYF,TGTGCCAGCAGCTCGGGACTAGCGGTCTACGAGCAGTACTTC
TRBJ2-1,.,.,TRBV10-3,CAISESSTIRGEEQFF,TGTGCCATCAGTGAGTCGAGTACTATACGCGGGGAGGAGCAGTTCTTC
TRBJ2-3,TRBD2,.,TRBV27,CASSSRTSGATDTQYF,TGTGCCAGCAGCTCCAGGACTAGCGGAGCCACAGATACGCAGTATTTT
TRBJ2-1,TRBD1,few,TRBV14,CASRTTGGGLNEQFF,TGTGCCAGCAGAACGACAGGGGGCGGGTTGAATGAGCAGTTCTTC
TRBJ1-4,.,.,TRBV2,CASRISRETNEKLFF,TGTGCCAGCAGGATTAGCAGAGAAACTAATGAAAAACTGTTTTTT
TRBJ1-1,.,.,TRBV24-1,CATSDGGTGAFF,TGTGCCACCAGTGACGGAGGTACAGGGGCTTTCTTT
TRBJ2-5,.,.,TRBV18,CASSPGAGGHGTQYF,TGTGCCAGCTCACCTGGGGCAGGCGGCCATGGGACCCAGTACTTC
TRBJ2-7,TRBD2,.,TRBV29-1,CSASGLAGAEQYF,TGCAGCGCTTCGGGACTAGCGGGAGCCGAGCAGTACTTC
TRBJ1-5,TRBD1,few,TRBV19,CATTGGNSLNQPQHF,TGTGCCACAACAGGGGGCAATTCCCTCAATCAGCCCCAGCATTTT
TRBJ2-7,TRBD1,.,TRBV10-3,CATTGTGASHEQYF,TGTGCCACAACCGGGACAGGGGCCTCGCACGAGCAGTACTTC
TRBJ2-1,.,.,TRBV4-1,CASSQGGVGPYNEQFF,TGCGCCAGCAGCCAAGGGGGGGTAGGCCCCTACAATGAGCAGTTCTTC
TRBJ2-2,TRBD2,few,TRBV5-4,CASSLAGGVTGELFF,TGTGCCAGCAGCTTGGCGGGAGGGGTAACCGGGGAGCTGTTTTTT
TRBJ1-2,.,.,TRBV29-1,CSVFGGETEDYGYTF,TGCAGCGTCTTCGGGGGGGAGACAGAGGACTATGGCTACACCTTC
TRBJ2-7,TRBD2,.,TRBV5-1,CASSLAVGGTYEQYF,TGCGCCAGCAGCTTGGCGGTGGGAGGGACCTACGAGCAGTACTTC
TRBJ2-7,.,.,TRBV4-1,CASSQILGGQYF,TGCGCCAGCAGCCAAATCCTGGGAGGGCAGTACTTC
TRBJ2-2,.,.,TRBV5-1,CASSLPGQNTGELFF,TGCGCCAGCAGCTTGCCGGGACAGAACACCGGGGAGCTGTTTTTT
TRBJ1-1,.,.,TRBV30,CAWSRTSMNTEAFF,TGTGCCTGGAGCCGTACATCGATGAACACTGAAGCTTTCTTT
TRBJ2-2,.,.,TRBV9,CASSGEAIGVGGELFF,TGTGCCAGCAGCGGGGAGGCGATAGGGGTTGGCGGGGAGCTGTTTTTT
TRBJ2-3,.,.,TRBV28,CASSRLYTQYF,TGTGCCAGCAGCCGACTCTATACGCAGTATTTT
TRBJ2-2,.,.,TRBV9,CASSVVGGTGELFF,TGTGCCAGCAGCGTAGTCGGTGGCACCGGGGAGCTGTTTTTT
TRBJ2-2,.,.,TRBV6-5,CASSYMGGPSTGELFF,TGTGCCAGCAGTTACATGGGGGGGCCCTCCACCGGGGAGCTGTTTTTT
TRBJ2-7,.,.,TRBV11-2,CASSISWAGNRVSVLEQYF,TGTGCCAGCAGCATTAGTTGGGCAGGGAACCGGGTCTCCGTTCTCGAGCAGTACTTC
TRBJ2-3,.,.,TRBV5-1,CASSLRREAADTQYF,TGCGCCAGCAGCTTGAGGCGGGAAGCAGCAGATACGCAGTATTTT
TRBJ2-2,.,.,TRBV11-2,CASSSHYQTNTGELFF,TGTGCCAGCAGCTCCCATTACCAGACTAACACCGGGGAGCTGTTTTTT
TRBJ2-3,TRBD2,.,TRBV5-4,CASTTGGLAGADTQYF,TGTGCCAGCACCACGGGGGGGCTAGCGGGAGCAGATACGCAGTATTTT
TRBJ2-7,TRBD2,.,TRBV5-4,CASSFGTSGRTAHEQYF,TGTGCCAGCAGCTTCGGGACTAGCGGGAGAACCGCCCACGAGCAGTACTTC
TRBJ1-2,.,.,TRBV7-9,CASSPRQLANYGYTF,TGTGCCAGCAGCCCACGACAGCTAGCTAACTATGGCTACACCTTC
TRBJ2-3,.,.,TRBV30,CAWRGYRDTDTQYF,TGTGCCTGGAGGGGATACAGGGACACAGATACGCAGTATTTT
TRBJ1-2,.,.,TRBV5-3,CARSYEIWGREGYGYTF,TGTGCCAGAAGCTATGAAATTTGGGGCAGGGAGGGCTATGGCTACACCTTC
TRBJ1-5,TRBD1,.,TRBV19,CASSTTPETGSNQPQHF,TGTGCCAGTAGTACCACCCCCGAGACAGGGAGCAATCAGCCCCAGCATTTT
TRBJ2-5,TRBD1,.,TRBV9,CASSVGGPGQYKQETQYF,TGTGCCAGCAGCGTCGGCGGTCCGGGACAGTATAAACAAGAGACCCAGTACTTC
TRBJ2-3,TRBD2,.,TRBV4-1,CASSQWGLAGGFGATDTQYF,TGCGCCAGCAGCCAATGGGGACTAGCGGGAGGATTTGGTGCGACAGATACGCAGTATTTT
TRBJ1-1,.,.,TRBV9,CASSVRLNTEAFF,TGTGCCAGCAGCGTACGGTTGAACACTGAAGCTTTCTTT
TRBJ1-2,TRBD1,.,TRBV27,CASSQQTGTGGYTF,TGTGCCAGCAGTCAACAGACAGGGACAGGCGGCTACACCTTC
TRBJ1-5,.,.,TRBV7-9,CASSLGTGNQPQHF,TGTGCCAGCAGCTTAGGAACAGGGAATCAGCCCCAGCATTTT
TRBJ1-1,.,few,TRBV3-1/TRBV3-2,CASSQDKGTEAFF,TGTGCCAGCAGCCAAGATAAGGGGACTGAAGCTTTCTTT
TRBJ2-1,.,.,TRBV6-5,CASSIFRSGYNEQFF,TGTGCCAGCAGTATCTTCCGGTCGGGATACAATGAGCAGTTCTTC
TRBJ2-7,TRBD2,few,TRBV28,CASSSWTSGSLYEQYF,TGTGCCAGCAGTTCTTGGACTAGCGGGAGTCTCTACGAGCAGTACTTC
TRBJ1-1,TRBD1,.,TRBV27,CASSINGQGARYAFF,TGTGCCAGCAGTATTAACGGACAGGGGGCGCGTTATGCTTTCTTT
TRBJ2-1,TRBD2,.,TRBV5-1,CASRDVAGDANANEQFF,TGCGCCAGCAGGGACGTGGCGGGAGACGCAAATGCCAATGAGCAGTTCTTC
TRBJ1-2,.,.,TRBV4-3,CASSRSGLGEYGYTF,TGCGCCAGCAGCCGCTCGGGACTGGGGGAATATGGCTACACCTTC
TRBJ1-1,.,few,TRBV5-4,CATLPQGNTEAFF,TGTGCCACCCTCCCCCAGGGCAACACTGAAGCTTTCTTT
TRBJ2-2,.,.,TRBV7-3,CASSPGQNPGELFF,TGTGCCAGCAGCCCCGGACAAAATCCCGGGGAGCTGTTTTTT
TRBJ2-6,TRBD1,.,TRBV4-2,CASSQEIKGTGGSGANVLTF,TGTGCCAGCAGCCAAGAGATTAAAGGGACAGGGGGCTCCGGGGCCAACGTCCTGACTTTC
TRBJ2-1,.,.,TRBV29-1,CSAYVDSPGNEQFF,TGCAGCGCTTACGTAGACAGCCCCGGCAATGAGCAGTTCTTC
TRBJ2-1,.,.,TRBV29-1,CSVAGGGVVNEQFF,TGCAGCGTTGCTGGAGGGGGGGTGGTCAATGAGCAGTTCTTC
TRBJ2-7,.,.,TRBV5-4,CASSLGQAPYEQYF,TGTGCCAGCAGCTTGGGACAGGCGCCCTACGAGCAGTACTTC
TRBJ1-5,.,.,TRBV7-8,CASSLGGGGQPQHF,TGTGCCAGCAGCTTAGGTGGGGGGGGCCAGCCCCAGCATTTT
TRBJ1-6,.,.,TRBV13,CASSPRGQENSPLHF,TGTGCCAGCAGCCCAAGGGGTCAGGAGAATTCACCCCTCCACTTT
TRBJ1-1,.,.,TRBV18,CASSLKQGLNTEAFF,TGTGCCAGCTCACTTAAGCAGGGGCTCAACACTGAAGCTTTCTTT
TRBJ2-3,.,.,TRBV4-3,CASSHAKQRNTQYF,TGCGCCAGCAGCCACGCCAAACAGAGAAATACGCAGTATTTT
TRBJ2-1,TRBD2,.,TRBV11-2,CASSLDPRTSGRSYNEQFF,TGTGCCAGCAGCTTAGACCCAAGGACTAGCGGGAGATCCTACAATGAGCAGTTCTTC
TRBJ2-3,.,.,TRBV10-1,CASSESMEGTDTQYF,TGCGCCAGCAGTGAGTCGATGGAGGGAACAGATACGCAGTATTTT